This TCR beta chain was recovered during a study of T cell repertoires in cytomegalovirus infection. Germline V CDR1 and CDR2: MNHEY, SVGEGT. CDR3 length: 16 amino acids. With 2 bases clipped from V and 3 bases from J, the junction kept 5 bases outside the gene matches. MiXCR, applied by TCRdb to the reads, yields one record per CDR3 protein. The data show around 710,000 distinct CDR3 sequences, 25% to 30% seen once. A note on this clonotype: Its antigen is currently unknown.

Here the sequenced sample was cultured CD8+ T cells from PBMCs, taken from culture after CMV antigen stimulation. This clonotype originated in a human donor in good health (CMV status not recorded). Some clones in this sample may be carry-over from other donors' samples. The V and J genes are TRBV6-2 or TRBV6-3 and TRBJ2-2, with 8 bases lining up with TRBD2. Written as DNA, the CDR3 is TGTGCCAGCAGTTACGCACCGGGGGGGCACACCGGGGAGCTGTTTTTT. It encodes CASSYAPGGHTGELFF.